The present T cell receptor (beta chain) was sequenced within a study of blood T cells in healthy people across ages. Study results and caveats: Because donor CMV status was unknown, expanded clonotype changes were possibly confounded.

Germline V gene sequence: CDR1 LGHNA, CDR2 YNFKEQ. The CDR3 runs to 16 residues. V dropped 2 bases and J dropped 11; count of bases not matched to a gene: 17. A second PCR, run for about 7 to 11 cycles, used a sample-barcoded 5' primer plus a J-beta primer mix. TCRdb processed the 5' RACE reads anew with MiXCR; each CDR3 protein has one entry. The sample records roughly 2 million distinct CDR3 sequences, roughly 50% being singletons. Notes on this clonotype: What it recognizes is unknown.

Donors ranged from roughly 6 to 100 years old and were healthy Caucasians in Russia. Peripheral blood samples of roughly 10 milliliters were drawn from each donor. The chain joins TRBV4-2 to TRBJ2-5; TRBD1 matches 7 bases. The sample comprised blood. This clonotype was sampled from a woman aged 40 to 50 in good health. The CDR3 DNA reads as TGTGCCAGCAGCCAAAACCCGACAGGGTTGGGGAATGAGCAGTACTTC. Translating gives CASSQNPTGLGNEQYF.